One and the same sample provided the 3 T cell receptor beta chains below, sequenced in a study of T cells after yellow fever vaccination. TCRdb re-called the 5' RACE reads through MiXCR, storing one row per CDR3 protein. The data show 150,000 to 200,000 distinct CDR3 sequences, approximately 6.7% seen once. Material: CD4+ T cells sorted from PBMCs, obtained 4 to 6 days after the first yellow fever vaccination. These TCRs come from a man aged 18-30 years who received the YFV17D yellow fever vaccine.

The table lists this clonotype with a few counts. The chain recombines TRBV20-1 with TRBJ2-5, with 10 bases fitting TRBD2. The J segment lost 4 bases and the V segment lost 5 bases, leaving 13 bases of the junction unmatched. CDR1 and CDR2 (germline): DFQATT, SNEGSKA (reference sequence). The CDR3 is 16 residues long. This chain's CDR3 is CSAPSGGGEIGETQYF. The DNA for the CDR3 is TGCAGTGCTCCGAGCGGGGGGGGGGAAATTGGAGAGACCCAGTACTTC.

The V call is TRBV10-3, the J call TRBJ2-7; 10 bases map to TRBD1. The V and J ends lost 6 bases and 1 base, in that order; junction bases with no gene match: 6. From germline, CDR1 is ENHRY and CDR2 SYGVKD. The CDR3 length is 15 residues. In nucleotides, the CDR3 is TGTGCCATCAGCTCCGGGACAGGGGTATCCTACGAGCAGTACTTC. It translates to CAISSGTGVSYEQYF.

This clonotype was seen only a few times. The J gene is TRBJ2-1, the V gene TRBV12-3 or TRBV12-4; 8 bases match TRBD2. V trimming: 5 bases; J trimming: 2 bases; junction bases outside the gene matches: 11. This CDR3 spans 17 amino acids. CDR3 nucleotide sequence: TGTGCCAGCAGTCGACAAAGCGGGGGCAACGCCTACAATGAGCAGTTCTTC. Translated, it gives CASSRQSGGNAYNEQFF.